This is a list of T cell receptor beta chains from one sample in a study of PD-1 blockade in classical Hodgkin lymphoma. Libraries were prepared by immunoSEQ multiplex PCR; TCRdb keeps only in-frame clonotypes and omits some of them. This table holds about 30,000 clones, 88% found once. Sequencing was done on a sample of CD4+ T cells from blood. The source of these receptors is a human donor with classical Hodgkin lymphoma. Both conserved end residues are part of each CDR3. The D gene is left open where the match is weak. The listing skips clone size in some rows; elsewhere it reads once, few, many or a size class.

V	size	D	J	DNA	CDR3
TRBV18	-	-	TRBJ2-7	TGTGCCAGCTCACCCCAGGACACGGTGGGGAGTGTAGAGCAGTACTTC	CASSPQDTVGSVEQYF
TRBV5-5	-	-	TRBJ1-3	TGTGCCAGCAGCTTGGATGGGGATGGAAACACCATATATTTT	CASSLDGDGNTIYF
TRBV15	-	TRBD1	TRBJ1-2	TGTGCCACCAGCAGGGACAGGGGACTCTATGGCTACACCTTC	CATSRDRGLYGYTF
TRBV7-9	-	TRBD2	TRBJ2-1	TGTGCCAGCAGCTTACTACGGGAGGGCGACAATGAGCAGTTCTTC	CASSLLREGDNEQFF
TRBV4-2	-	-	TRBJ1-5	TGTGCCAGCAGCCAAGATCGGGGGAATAGCAATCAGCCCCAGCATTTT	CASSQDRGNSNQPQHF
TRBV29-1	-	-	TRBJ2-5	TGCAGCGGTCAGACAGGTTGGGAGACCCAGTACTTC	CSGQTGWETQYF
TRBV7-6	-	-	TRBJ2-3	TGTGCCAGCAGCTTACTGTATACGCAGTATTTT	CASSLLYTQYF
TRBV5-1	-	-	TRBJ1-2	TGCGCCAGCAGCTTGGAGGGACACGGCAACTATGGCTACACCTTC	CASSLEGHGNYGYTF
TRBV5-1	-	TRBD1	TRBJ2-5	TGCGCCAGCAGCTTGGGGACAGGGAGGCAAGAGACCCAGTACTTC	CASSLGTGRQETQYF
TRBV9	-	-	TRBJ1-2	TGTGCCAGCACCACCCTCGAGCGGTCCTATGGCTACACCTTC	CASTTLERSYGYTF
TRBV7-6	-	TRBD2	TRBJ2-6	TGTGCCAGCAGCTTTCAAGCGGGAGGGATCTCTGGGGCCAACGTCCTGACTTTC	CASSFQAGGISGANVLTF
TRBV19	once	TRBD1	TRBJ2-1	TGTGCCAGTACTCCCAATCCCGGGACAGGGGGGGTTGAGCAGTTCTTC	CASTPNPGTGGVEQFF
TRBV7-7	-	-	TRBJ2-2	TGTGCCAGCAGCTTAGATGGCCTGGGCACCGGGGAGCTGTTTTTT	CASSLDGLGTGELFF
TRBV11-3	-	TRBD1	TRBJ2-2	TGTGCCAGCAGCTTTGACAGGGCGAACACCGGGGAGCTGTTTTTT	CASSFDRANTGELFF
TRBV9	-	TRBD2	TRBJ2-5	TGTGCCAGCAGCGTAGGGGTTGGGGGACTAGCGAGGGAGACCCAGTACTTC	CASSVGVGGLARETQYF
TRBV9	-	TRBD1	TRBJ2-2	TGTGCCAGCAGCCCGACGGTCGGGGACAGGGTAGTCACCGGGGAGCTGTTTTTT	CASSPTVGDRVVTGELFF
TRBV27	-	-	TRBJ1-2	TGTGCCAGCAGTCCCCGTGTAGGGGGCTATGGCTACACCTTC	CASSPRVGGYGYTF
TRBV9	-	-	TRBJ1-4	TGTGCCAGCAGCGTAGGGCCTTCCCAGAGTGAAAAACTGTTTTTT	CASSVGPSQSEKLFF
TRBV7-6	few	TRBD2	TRBJ2-1	TGTGCCAGCAGTCTAGCGGGAGGGCCTTACAATGAGCAGTTCTTC	CASSLAGGPYNEQFF
TRBV7-2	-	TRBD1	TRBJ1-2	TGTGCCAGCAGCTTAGCCCCAAACAGGGGGAACTATGGCTACACCTTC	CASSLAPNRGNYGYTF
TRBV7-9	-	-	TRBJ1-2	TGTGCCAGCAGCTCTCAGGGGCTCTATGGCTACACCTTC	CASSSQGLYGYTF
TRBV9	-	TRBD2	TRBJ2-1	TGTGCCAGCAGCGGGGTCCCGGGACTAGCGGGAGACAATGAGCAGTTCTTC	CASSGVPGLAGDNEQFF
TRBV20-1	-	-	TRBJ2-1	TGCAGTGCTAGGGCCGACAATGAGCAGTTCTTC	CSARADNEQFF
TRBV2	-	-	TRBJ2-7	TGTGCCAGCCGATTGTGGGGATACCAGCAGTACTTC	CASRLWGYQQYF
TRBV14	-	TRBD1	TRBJ2-5	TGTGCCAGCAGCCCCCATGGACAGGGGGTGTACGCTCAAGAGACCCAGTACTTC	CASSPHGQGVYAQETQYF
TRBV5-6	-	-	TRBJ1-5	TGTGCCAGCAGCGCGGGGCCTGATCAGCCCCAGCATTTT	CASSAGPDQPQHF
TRBV7-8	-	-	TRBJ1-5	TGTGCCAGCAGTCTCGGGACACTATATAGCAATCAGCCCCAGCATTTT	CASSLGTLYSNQPQHF
TRBV27	-	-	TRBJ1-5	TGTGCCAGCAGTTTCGGCGGCAATCAGCCCCAGCATTTT	CASSFGGNQPQHF
TRBV5-1	-	-	TRBJ1-1	TGCGCCAGCAGCCCCTCCAGGGGCGGCACTGAAGCTTTCTTT	CASSPSRGGTEAFF
TRBV27	once	-	TRBJ2-1	TGTGCCAGCAGTTTTGAACTAGCTGCCCACAATGAGCAGTTCTTC	CASSFELAAHNEQFF
TRBV29-1	-	-	TRBJ1-1	TGCAGCGTTGCGAGCAGGCTAGTGAACACTGAAGCTTTCTTT	CSVASRLVNTEAFF
TRBV5-5	-	-	TRBJ1-5	TGTGCCAGCAGCTTGTATGTCCCCGGGAATCAGCCCCAGCATTTT	CASSLYVPGNQPQHF
TRBV10-3	-	-	TRBJ2-5	TGTGCCATCAGTGAGGGGGGACAAGAGACCCAGTACTTC	CAISEGGQETQYF
TRBV18	-	-	TRBJ1-5	TGTGCCAGCTCACCACCATCAGGACCGGGCAATCAGCCCCAGCATTTT	CASSPPSGPGNQPQHF
TRBV11-2	-	-	TRBJ1-1	TGTGCCAGCAGCTTAGGTCGGAACACTGAAGCTTTCTTT	CASSLGRNTEAFF
TRBV18	-	TRBD2	TRBJ2-1	TGTGCCAGCTCACCTAGCGGGAGGTCCTACAATGAGCAGTTCTTC	CASSPSGRSYNEQFF
TRBV11-1	-	-	TRBJ1-1	TGTGCCAGCAGCGCGGCGGGGGGCGAAGCTTTCTTT	CASSAAGGEAFF
TRBV5-4	-	-	TRBJ1-4	TGTGCCAGCAGCTCGGGGGGACTGGGAAATGAAAAACTGTTTTTT	CASSSGGLGNEKLFF
TRBV13	-	-	TRBJ2-4	TGTGCCAGCAGCTTAGGCTCTCGTTTGGCCAAAAACATTCAGTACTTC	CASSLGSRLAKNIQYF
TRBV12-5	-	-	TRBJ1-1	TGTGCTAGTGGCGTGGGGAACACTGAAGCTTTCTTT	CASGVGNTEAFF
TRBV14	-	-	TRBJ1-1	TGTGCCAGCAGCCAACTCCTTAACACATACGGAGAAGCTTTCTTT	CASSQLLNTYGEAFF
TRBV11-2	-	-	TRBJ2-5	TGTGCCAGCACCCGGACTGTCGTAGAGCAGTACTTC	CASTRTVVEQYF